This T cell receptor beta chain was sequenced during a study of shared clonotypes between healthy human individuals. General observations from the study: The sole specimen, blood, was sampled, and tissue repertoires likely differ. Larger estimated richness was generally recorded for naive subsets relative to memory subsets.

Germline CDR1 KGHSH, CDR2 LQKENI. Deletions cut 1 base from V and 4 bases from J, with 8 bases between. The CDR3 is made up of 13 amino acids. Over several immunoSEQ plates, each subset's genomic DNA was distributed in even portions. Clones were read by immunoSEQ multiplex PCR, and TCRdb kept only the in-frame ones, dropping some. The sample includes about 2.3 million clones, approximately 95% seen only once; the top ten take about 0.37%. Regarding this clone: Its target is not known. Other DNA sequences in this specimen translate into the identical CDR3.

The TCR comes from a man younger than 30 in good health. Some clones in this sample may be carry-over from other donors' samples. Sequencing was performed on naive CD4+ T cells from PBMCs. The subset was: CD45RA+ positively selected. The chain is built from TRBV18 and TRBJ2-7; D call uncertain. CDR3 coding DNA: TGTGCCAGCTCACCACGCCAGATTTACGAGCAGTACTTC. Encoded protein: CASSPRQIYEQYF.